The 3 T cell receptor beta chains below all came from one sample that was sequenced in a study of CD8 T cells in ankylosing spondylitis. Study-level points and caveats: For ankylosing spondylitis blood, a TCR beta motif of seven to nine highly homologous variants appeared characteristic.

Each CDR3 protein gets one entry after TCRdb re-called the 5' RACE reads with MiXCR. Of some 400,000 distinct CDR3 sequences listed, more than 20% are singletons. For these receptors, no antigen is known. Sequenced material: blood, either unsorted or a sorted T cell fraction (not recorded which). All receptors derive from a male donor with ankylosing spondylitis.

The chain recombines TRBV2 with TRBJ2-3, with D tentatively TRBD1 or TRBD2 (5 bases each). V dropped 6 bases and J dropped 10 bases, with 17 bases sitting between them. Germline V gene lookup returns CDR1 SNHLY and CDR2 FYNNEI. The CDR3 is 13 residues long. The CDR3 loop is CASSRDRWGAQYF. The CDR3 nucleotides are TGTGCCAGCAGCCGGGACCGCTGGGGAGCGCAGTATTTT.

The CDR3 region is CASSPRPTQNTEAFF. The CDR3 coding sequence is TGTGCCAGCAGCCCAAGACCTACCCAGAACACTGAAGCTTTCTTT. The gene calls are TRBV7-9 and TRBJ1-1, with D unresolved. The CDR3 has 15 amino acids. Germline V gene data show CDR1 as SEHNR and CDR2 as FQNEAQ (reference sequence). The V gene lost 5 bases and the J gene lost 1 base, with 14 bases spanning the gap.

The J gene is TRBJ2-1, the V gene TRBV12-5, with D unclear. This CDR3 has 15 residues. The V end was cut by 2 bases, the J end by 2 bases, with 10 bases between. Germline CDR1 and CDR2: LGHNT and FRNRAP. As DNA, the CDR3 is TGTGCTAGTGGTTTGATACGGTTCCCCTACAATGAGCAGTTCTTC. This gives the protein CASGLIRFPYNEQFF.